This T cell receptor beta chain was identified during a study of human T cells and chemical hapten exposure. Study-level background: DPC at 2% was the sensitizing agent, placed on roughly 2 cm by roughly 2 cm of upper inner arm skin. There were per-sample TCR yield variations, arising mainly from small pooled library volume differences. Study-level points and caveats: Significantly more large CDR3 similarity clusters arose among expanded TCRs than among controls.

The time point denotes: patch test 2, 6 weeks after DPC sensitization. Treatment indicated: therapeutic diphenylcyclopropenone sensitization with weekly scalp DPC. This clonotype showed up many times. Its antigen is currently unknown. MiXCR, applied by TCRdb to the RACE reads, yields one record per CDR3 protein. In the table there are about 43,000 distinct CDR3 sequences, less than 3.5% of which are singletons. This CDR3 is 17 amino acids long. The V gene's germline CDR1 is WSHSY and CDR2 SAAADI. Trimming left V 4 bases short and J 0 bases short, with 18 bases between. The chain has TRBV10-2 and TRBJ1-1; unclear D gene. This specimen consisted of whole blood, obtained in connection with sensitization to the hapten diphenylcyclopropenone (DPC). The origin of this receptor is a man aged 35-49 years with alopecia areata. Some clones in this sample may be carry-over from other donors' samples. The CDR3: CASSVLALDTVNTEAFF. CDR3 coding DNA: TGCGCCAGCAGTGTTTTGGCTTTGGATACGGTGAACACTGAAGCTTTCTTT.